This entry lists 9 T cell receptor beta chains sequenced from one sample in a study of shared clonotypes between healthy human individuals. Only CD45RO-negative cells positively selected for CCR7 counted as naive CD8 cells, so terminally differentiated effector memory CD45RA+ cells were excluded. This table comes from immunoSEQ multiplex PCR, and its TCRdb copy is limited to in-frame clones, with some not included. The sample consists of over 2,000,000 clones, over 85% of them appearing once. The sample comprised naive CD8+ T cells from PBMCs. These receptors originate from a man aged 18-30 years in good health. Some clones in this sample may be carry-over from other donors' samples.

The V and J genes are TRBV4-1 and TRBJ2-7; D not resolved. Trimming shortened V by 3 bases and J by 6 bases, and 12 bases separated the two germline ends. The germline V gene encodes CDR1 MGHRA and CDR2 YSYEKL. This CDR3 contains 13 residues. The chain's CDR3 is CASSHRVAGEQYF. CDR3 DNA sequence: TGCGCCAGCAGCCATCGGGTTGCCGGCGAGCAGTACTTC.

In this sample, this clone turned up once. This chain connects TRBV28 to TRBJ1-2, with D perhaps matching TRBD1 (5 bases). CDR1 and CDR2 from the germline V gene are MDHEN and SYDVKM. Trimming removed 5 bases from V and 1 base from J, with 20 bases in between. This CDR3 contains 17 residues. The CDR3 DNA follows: TGTGCCAGCAGTGCCACCCTAAGGGACGGGGATAACTATGGCTACACCTTC. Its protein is CASSATLRDGDNYGYTF.

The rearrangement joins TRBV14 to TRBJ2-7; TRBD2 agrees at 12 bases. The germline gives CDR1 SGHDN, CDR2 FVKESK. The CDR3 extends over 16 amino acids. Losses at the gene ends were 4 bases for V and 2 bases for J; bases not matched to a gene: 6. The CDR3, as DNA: TGTGCCAGCAGCCCTAGCGGGAGGGCCGCTCCCTACGAGCAGTACTTC. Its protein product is CASSPSGRAAPYEQYF.

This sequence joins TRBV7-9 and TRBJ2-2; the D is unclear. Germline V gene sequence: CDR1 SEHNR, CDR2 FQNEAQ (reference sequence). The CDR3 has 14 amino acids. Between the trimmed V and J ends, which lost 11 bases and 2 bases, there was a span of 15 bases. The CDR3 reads CAYSRTDNTGELFF. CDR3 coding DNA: TGTGCCTACAGCCGTACAGACAACACCGGGGAGCTGTTTTTT. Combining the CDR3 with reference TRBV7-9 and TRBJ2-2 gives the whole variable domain DTGVSQNPRHKITKRGQNVTFRCDPISEHNRLYWYRQTLGQGPEFLTYFQNEAQLEKSRLLSDRFSAERPKGSFSTLEIQRTEQGDSAMYLCAYSRTDNTGELFFGEGSRLTVL.

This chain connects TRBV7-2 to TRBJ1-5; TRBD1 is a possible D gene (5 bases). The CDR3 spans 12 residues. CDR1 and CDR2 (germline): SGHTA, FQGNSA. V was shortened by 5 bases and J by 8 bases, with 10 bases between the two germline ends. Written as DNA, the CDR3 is TGTGCCAGCAGCAATGGGGGGGAGCCCCAGCATTTT. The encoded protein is CASSNGGEPQHF.

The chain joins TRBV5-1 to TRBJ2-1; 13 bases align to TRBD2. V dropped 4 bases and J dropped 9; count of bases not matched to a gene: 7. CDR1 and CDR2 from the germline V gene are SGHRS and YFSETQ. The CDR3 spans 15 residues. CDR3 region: CASSRGLAGVGEQFF. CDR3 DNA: TGCGCCAGCAGCAGAGGACTAGCGGGAGTAGGTGAGCAGTTCTTC.

The CDR3 bases are TGCGCCAGCCATAATAACGGAACTAGGGATACGCAGTATTTT. Its translation is CASHNNGTRDTQYF. The chain joins TRBV5-1 to TRBJ2-3; a weak D match, TRBD2 (5 bases). Germline loops: CDR1 SGHRS, CDR2 YFSETQ. With 7 bases removed from V and 6 bases from J, the gap between germline ends came to 18 bases. The length of the CDR3 is 14 residues.

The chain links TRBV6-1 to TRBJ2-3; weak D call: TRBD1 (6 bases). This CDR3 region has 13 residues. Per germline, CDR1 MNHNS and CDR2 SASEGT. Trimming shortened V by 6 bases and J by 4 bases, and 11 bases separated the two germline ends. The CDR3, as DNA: TGTGCCAGCAGAGCTGAGGGGGCAGATACGCAGTATTTT. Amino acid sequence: CASRAEGADTQYF.

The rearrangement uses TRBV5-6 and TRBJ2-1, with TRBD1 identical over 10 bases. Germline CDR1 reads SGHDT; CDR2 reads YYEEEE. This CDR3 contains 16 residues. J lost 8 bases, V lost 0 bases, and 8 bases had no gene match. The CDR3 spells CASSLAGTGVRHEQFF. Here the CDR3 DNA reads TGTGCCAGCAGCTTGGCCGGGACAGGGGTTCGACATGAGCAGTTCTTC.